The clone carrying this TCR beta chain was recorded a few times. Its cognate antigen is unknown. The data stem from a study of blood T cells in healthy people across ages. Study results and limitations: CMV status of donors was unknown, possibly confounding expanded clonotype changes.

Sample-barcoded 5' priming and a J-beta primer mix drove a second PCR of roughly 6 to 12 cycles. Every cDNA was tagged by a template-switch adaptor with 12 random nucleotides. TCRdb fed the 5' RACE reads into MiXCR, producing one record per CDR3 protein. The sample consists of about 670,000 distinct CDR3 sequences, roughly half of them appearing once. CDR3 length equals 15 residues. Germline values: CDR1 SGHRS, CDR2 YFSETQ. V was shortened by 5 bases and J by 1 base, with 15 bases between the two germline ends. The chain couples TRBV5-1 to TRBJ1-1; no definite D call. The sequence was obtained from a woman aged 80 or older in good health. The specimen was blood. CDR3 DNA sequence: TGCGCCAGCAGGATATCCGGAGGCAGGAACACTGAAGCTTTCTTT. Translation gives CASRISGGRNTEAFF.